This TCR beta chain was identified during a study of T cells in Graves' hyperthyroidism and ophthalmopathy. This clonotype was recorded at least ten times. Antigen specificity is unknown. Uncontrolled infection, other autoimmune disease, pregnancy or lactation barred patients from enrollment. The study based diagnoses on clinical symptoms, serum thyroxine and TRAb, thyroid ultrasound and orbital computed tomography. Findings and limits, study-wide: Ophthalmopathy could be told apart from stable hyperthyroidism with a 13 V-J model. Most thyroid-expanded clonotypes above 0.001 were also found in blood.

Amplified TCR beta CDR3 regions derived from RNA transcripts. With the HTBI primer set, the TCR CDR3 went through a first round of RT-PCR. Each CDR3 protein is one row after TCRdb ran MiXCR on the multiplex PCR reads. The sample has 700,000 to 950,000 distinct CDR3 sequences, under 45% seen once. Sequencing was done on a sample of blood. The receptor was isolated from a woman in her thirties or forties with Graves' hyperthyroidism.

For the CDR3, the DNA is TGTGCCAGCAGCCCAAGAGGGGATTGGGACACTGAAGCTTTCTTT. Protein sequence: CASSPRGDWDTEAFF. The J gene is TRBJ1-1, the V gene TRBV5-8; a weak D match, TRBD1 (5 bases). This CDR3 is 15 amino acids long. Germline V gene data show CDR1 as SGHTS and CDR2 as YDEGEE. V was pared by 4 bases and J by 3 bases, with 16 bases between. The full variable domain, rest sourced from reference TRBV5-8 and TRBJ1-1, is EAGVTQSPTHLIKTRGQQATLRCSPISGHTSVYWYQQALGLGLQFLLWYDEGEERNRGNFPPRFSGRQFPNYSSELNVNALELEDSALYLCASSPRGDWDTEAFFGQGTRLTVV.